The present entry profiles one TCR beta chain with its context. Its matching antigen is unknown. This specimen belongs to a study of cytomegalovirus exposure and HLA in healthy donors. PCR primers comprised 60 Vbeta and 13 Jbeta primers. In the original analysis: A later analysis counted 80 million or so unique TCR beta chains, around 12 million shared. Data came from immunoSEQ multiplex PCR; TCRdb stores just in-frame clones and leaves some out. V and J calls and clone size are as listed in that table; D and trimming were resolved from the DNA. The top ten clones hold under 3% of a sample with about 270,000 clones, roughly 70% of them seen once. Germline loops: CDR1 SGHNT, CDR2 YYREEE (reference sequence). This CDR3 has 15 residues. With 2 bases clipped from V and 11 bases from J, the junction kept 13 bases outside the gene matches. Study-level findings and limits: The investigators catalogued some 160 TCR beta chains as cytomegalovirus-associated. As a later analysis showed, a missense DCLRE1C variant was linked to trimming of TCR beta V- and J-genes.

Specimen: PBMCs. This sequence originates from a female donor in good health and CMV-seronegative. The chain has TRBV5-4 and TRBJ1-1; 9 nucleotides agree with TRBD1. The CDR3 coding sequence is TGTGCCAGCAGCTTAAATTTAGCACAGGGGGCCAGGGCTTTCTTT. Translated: CASSLNLAQGARAFF.